This T cell receptor beta chain is drawn from a study of OX40 agonist ivuxolimab in advanced cancers. Study-wide results and caveats: Normalized expansion of T-cell clones was also low for some nonresponders.

As for this clone: Its antigen is currently unknown.

V gave up 3 bases and J gave up 2 bases, with 16 bases separating them. Per germline, CDR1 SGHDN and CDR2 FVKESK. This CDR3 is built from 16 residues. TCRdb's table, derived via immunoSEQ multiplex PCR, lists solely in-frame clones and lacks some. The sample lists roughly 100,000 clones; about nine tenths were seen once. The sequenced sample was CD4+ or CD8+ T cells sorted from blood, obtained in a trial of the OX40 agonist ivuxolimab. The receptor's source is an adult with an advanced solid tumor such as melanoma, head and neck, liver or kidney cancer. This chain connects TRBV14 to TRBJ1-1, with TRBD1 as a possible D gene (5 bases). DNA of the CDR3: TGTGCCAGCAGCCATCCAGCGGGACCCTCAAACACTGAAGCTTTCTTT. This translates into CASSHPAGPSNTEAFF.